This T cell receptor (beta chain) was retrieved from a study of blood T cells in healthy people across ages. A J-beta primer mix and a sample-barcoded 5' primer were used in a second PCR of roughly 6 to 11 cycles. One entry per CDR3 protein, called by TCRdb with MiXCR from the 5' RACE reads. The sample has 750,000 to 1,000,000 distinct CDR3 sequences, almost 30% seen once; the top ten hold about a tenth. This clonotype appeared a few times. The J segment lost 2 bases and the V segment lost 3 bases, leaving 3 bases of the junction unmatched. CDR1 is MDHEN, CDR2 SYDVKM, per germline. The CDR3 extends over 15 amino acids. These same records also appear under a second study, on T cells of mothers and their children.

The clonotype was recovered from a woman between 35 and 50 years old in good health. This rearrangement joins TRBV28 to TRBJ1-5; 8 bases map to TRBD1. The sample taken for sequencing was blood. The CDR3 sequence: CASSFPDRGNQPQHF. The DNA for the CDR3 is TGTGCCAGCAGTTTTCCGGACAGGGGCAATCAGCCCCAGCATTTT. The full variable domain, with the rest looked up from reference TRBV28 and TRBJ1-5, is DVKVTQSSRYLVKRTGEKVFLECVQDMDHENMFWYRQDPGLGLRLIYFSYDVKMKEKGDIPEGYSVSREKKERFSLILESASTNQTSMYLCASSFPDRGNQPQHFGDGTRLSIL.